This TCR beta chain was found in a study of tumor-infiltrating lymphocytes in primary liver carcinoma. Notes on this clonotype: One junction end does not reproduce the germline sequence, and a read error may be involved.

The germline gives CDR1 SGDLS, CDR2 YYNGEE. The CDR3 loop spans 14 amino acids. Unsorted bulk tissue (roughly 17-34 mg) underwent RNA and DNA co-extraction. cDNA specific to TCR beta was made from about 550 ng of total RNA, with a constant-region primer employed for priming. Three-round nested multiplex PCR performed with slightly modified ARM-PCR produced the TCR beta libraries. Forward primers for TRBV1-TRBV30 and a C-beta reverse primer served the first two PCR rounds, at about 10 cycles each. TCRdb redid the calling of the multiplex PCR reads with MiXCR, one entry per CDR3 protein. This table has 55,000 to 65,000 distinct CDR3 sequences, just over 70% appearing once.

The J gene is TRBJ2-3, the V gene TRBV9; D is perhaps TRBD1 (6 bases). The sequence was collected from a man aged 35-49 years with primary liver carcinoma and hepatitis B virus infection. The sample comprised liver tumor tissue from sampling region 2. Subset described: tumor region T2, inferior pole. CDR3 protein: CASSVALGAETQYF. As DNA, the CDR3 is TGTGCCAGCAGCGTAGCTTTGGGGGCAGAAACGCAGTATTTT.